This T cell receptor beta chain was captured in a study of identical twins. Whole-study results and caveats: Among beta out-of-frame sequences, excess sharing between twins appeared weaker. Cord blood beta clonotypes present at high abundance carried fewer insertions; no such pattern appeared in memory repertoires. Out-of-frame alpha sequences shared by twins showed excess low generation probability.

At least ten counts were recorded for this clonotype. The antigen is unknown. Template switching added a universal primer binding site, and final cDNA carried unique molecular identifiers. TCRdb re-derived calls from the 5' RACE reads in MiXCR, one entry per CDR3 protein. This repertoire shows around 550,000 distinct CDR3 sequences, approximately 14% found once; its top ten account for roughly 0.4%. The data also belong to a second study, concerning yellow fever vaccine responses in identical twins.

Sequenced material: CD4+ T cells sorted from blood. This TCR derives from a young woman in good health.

Here the CDR3 DNA reads TGTGCCAGCAGCCAGGGACTCCGCAATGAGCAGTTCTTC. It codes for CASSQGLRNEQFF. This rearrangement joins TRBV6-2 or TRBV6-3 to TRBJ2-1; TRBD2 might be the D (6 bases). V shed 6 bases and J shed 6 bases, with 12 bases lying between them. Germline lookup yields CDR1 MNHEY and CDR2 SVGEGT. The CDR3 is made up of 13 amino acids.